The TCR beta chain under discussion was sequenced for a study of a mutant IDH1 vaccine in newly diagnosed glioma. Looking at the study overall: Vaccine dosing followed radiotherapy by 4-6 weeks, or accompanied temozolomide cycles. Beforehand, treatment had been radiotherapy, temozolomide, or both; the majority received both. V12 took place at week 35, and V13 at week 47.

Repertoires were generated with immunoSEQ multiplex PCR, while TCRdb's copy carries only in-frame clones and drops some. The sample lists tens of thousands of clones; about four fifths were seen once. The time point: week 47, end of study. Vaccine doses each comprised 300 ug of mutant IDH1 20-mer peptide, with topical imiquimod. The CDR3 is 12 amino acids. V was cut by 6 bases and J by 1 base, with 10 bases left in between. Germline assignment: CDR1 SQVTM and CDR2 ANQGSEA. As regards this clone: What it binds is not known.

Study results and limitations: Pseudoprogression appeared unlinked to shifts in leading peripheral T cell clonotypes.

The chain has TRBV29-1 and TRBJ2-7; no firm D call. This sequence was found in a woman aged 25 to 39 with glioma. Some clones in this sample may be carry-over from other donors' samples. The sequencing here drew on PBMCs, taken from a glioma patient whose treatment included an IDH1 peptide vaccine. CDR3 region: CSVRSASYEQYF. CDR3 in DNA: TGCAGCGTCAGGTCCGCTTCCTACGAGCAGTACTTC.